The 25 T cell receptor beta chains presented below share a single source sample, sequenced in a study of T cells in Graves' hyperthyroidism and ophthalmopathy. There were TCR beta CDR3 regions amplified from RNA transcripts. The HTBI primer set served for first-round RT-PCR of the TCR CDR3. Using its own MiXCR run on the multiplex PCR reads, TCRdb lists one record per CDR3 protein. In the table there are about 600,000 distinct CDR3 sequences, 14% of which are singletons. The sequencing input was blood. These TCRs come from a woman aged 18-35 years with Graves' ophthalmopathy.

The sample holds many counts of this clonotype. The genes are TRBV6-1 and TRBJ1-2; 9 bases align to TRBD1. The CDR3 has 15 residues. Germline V CDR1 and CDR2: MNHNS, SASEGT. The V gene end was trimmed by 5 bases and the J gene end by 8 bases; junction bases not matched to a gene: 12. The DNA for the CDR3 is TGTGCCAGCAGTACATGGGACAGGGCGAGGGGCGGCTACACCTTC. It translates to CASSTWDRARGGYTF.

This chain connects TRBV6-9 to TRBJ2-3; no reliable D call. Germline assignment: CDR1 MNHGY and CDR2 SVAAGI. This CDR3 region has 18 residues. V was pared by 3 bases and J by 2 bases, with 21 bases between. CDR3 residues: CASSYPTRNSLNTDTQYF. DNA of the CDR3: TGTGCCAGCAGTTACCCTACTCGGAATAGCCTAAACACAGATACGCAGTATTTT.

This clonotype was detected a few times. V gene TRBV30 combines with J gene TRBJ2-2; perhaps TRBD2 as D (5 bases). V was clipped by 4 bases and J by 2 bases, with 8 bases between them. Germline V gives CDR1 GTSNPN, CDR2 SVGIG (reference sequence). The CDR3 runs to 13 residues. In DNA, the CDR3 is TGTGCCTGGAACGGGATTAACACCGGGGAGCTGTTTTTT. Translation gives CAWNGINTGELFF.

The V and J genes are TRBV9 and TRBJ2-1; D is unresolved. CDR1 and CDR2 (germline): SGDLS, YYNGEE. V was pared by 3 bases and J by 5 bases, with 15 bases between. The CDR3 is 15 residues long. The CDR3 region is CASSARVLVHNEQFF. The CDR3 DNA reads TGTGCCAGCAGCGCCCGTGTGTTGGTCCACAATGAGCAGTTCTTC.

The V gene is TRBV9, the J gene TRBJ2-2, with D maybe TRBD2 (5 bases). CDR3 size: 18 residues. V was clipped by 2 bases and J by 4 bases, with 21 bases between them. Germline V gene data show CDR1 as SGDLS and CDR2 as YYNGEE. The CDR3 sequence: CASSVAPSSLSSTGELFF. Here the CDR3 DNA reads TGTGCCAGCAGCGTCGCCCCATCTAGCCTATCAAGCACCGGGGAGCTGTTTTTT.

This clonotype was detected many times. V usage is TRBV6-1 and J usage is TRBJ2-2, with D perhaps matching TRBD2 (5 bases). With 0 bases removed from V and 7 bases from J, the gap between germline ends came to 6 bases. The CDR3 is made up of 13 amino acids. Germline V gene sequence: CDR1 MNHNS, CDR2 SASEGT. In nucleotides, the CDR3 is TGTGCCAGCAGTGAAGCGGGAGTCGGGGAGCTGTTTTTT. It encodes CASSEAGVGELFF.

This sequence joins TRBV4-1 and TRBJ1-4, with TRBD1 matching 8 bases. The CDR3 has 16 residues. J lost 4 bases, V lost 3 bases, and 7 bases had no gene match. CDR1 is MGHRA, CDR2 YSYEKL, per germline. In DNA form, the CDR3 reads TGCGCCAGCAGCCAGGGACAGGCCCGAAATAATGAAAAACTGTTTTTT. It yields the protein CASSQGQARNNEKLFF.

This clonotype was seen repeatedly, ten times or more. The rearrangement links TRBV7-2 to TRBJ1-1; TRBD1 might be the D (6 bases). The CDR3 runs 15 residues. Germline-derived CDR1 and CDR2 are SGHTA and FQGNSA. The ends were cut back, 1 base at V and 3 bases at J, with 12 bases in the middle. This CDR3 is CASSLEGGGDTEAFF. Here the CDR3 DNA reads TGTGCCAGCAGCTTAGAAGGGGGGGGGGACACTGAAGCTTTCTTT.

Comments on this clonotype: This may come from a read error, since a much larger clone is one base off. The V call is TRBV5-6, the J call TRBJ1-5, with 7 bases identical to TRBD1. J lost 4 bases, V lost 2 bases, and 3 bases had no gene match. Germline V lookup: CDR1 SGHDT, CDR2 YYEEEE. There are 14 residues in the CDR3. The CDR3 nucleotides read TGTGCCAGCAGCTTCGGGACAGAGAATCAGCCCCAGCATTTT. This sequence encodes CASSFGTENQPQHF.

This clonotype was recorded many times. V is TRBV28 and J is TRBJ2-5; 8 nucleotides agree with TRBD1. J lost 4 bases, V lost 5 bases, and 9 bases had no gene match. From germline, CDR1 is MDHEN and CDR2 SYDVKM. The CDR3 is 15 amino acids. The CDR3 region has the DNA TGTGCCAGCAGTACCTCCAGGGGGCCGGGAGAGACCCAGTACTTC. This translates into CASSTSRGPGETQYF.

The chain couples TRBV7-8 to TRBJ2-2; 14 bases fit TRBD2. The CDR3 covers 17 residues. Looked up from germline, CDR1 is SGHVS and CDR2 is FQNEAQ. J was trimmed by 2 bases and V by 3 bases; bases with no gene match: 2. Here the CDR3 DNA reads TGTGCCAGCAGCTTCGGGACTAGCGGGAGTAACACCGGGGAGCTGTTTTTT. This encodes CASSFGTSGSNTGELFF.

This clonotype was counted many times. This sequence joins TRBV24-1 and TRBJ2-1; D possibly corresponds to TRBD2 (5 bases). V was cut by 2 bases and J by 1 base, with 8 bases left in between. The CDR3 loop spans 15 amino acids. Germline V lookup: CDR1 KGHDR, CDR2 SFDVKD. In nucleotides, the CDR3 is TGTGCCACCAGTGATTCGGACTTTTCCTACAATGAGCAGTTCTTC. Its protein product is CATSDSDFSYNEQFF.

This clonotype was picked up many times. The CDR3 DNA follows: TGTGCCACCAGTGATCCTTGGACAGGGCGAGGCTACACCTTC. Its translation is CATSDPWTGRGYTF. The chain is built from TRBV24-1 and TRBJ1-2, with 8 bases identical to TRBD1. There are 14 residues in the CDR3. The germline CDR1 and CDR2 sequences are KGHDR and SFDVKD. Losses at the gene ends were 3 bases for V and 8 bases for J; bases not matched to a gene: 7.

V is TRBV7-9 and J is TRBJ1-5; no reliable D call. Germline CDR1 reads SEHNR; CDR2 reads FQNEAQ (reference sequence). Trimming pared 5 bases from V and 2 bases from J, leaving 10 bases between. The CDR3 is 14 amino acids. Written as DNA, the CDR3 is TGTGCCAGCAGCCAAGTTGGGGGCAATCAGCCCCAGCATTTT. It yields the protein CASSQVGGNQPQHF.

The table lists this clonotype with many counts. The V call is TRBV9, the J call TRBJ2-3; D not resolved. V lost 0 bases, J lost 0 bases, and 17 bases lay in between. Germline CDR1 reads SGDLS; CDR2 reads YYNGEE. The CDR3 consists of 18 residues. CDR3 region: CASSVEPDGSPSTDTQYF. The CDR3 DNA sequence: TGTGCCAGCAGCGTAGAACCCGATGGCAGCCCTAGCACAGATACGCAGTATTTT. Full variable domain (missing parts from reference TRBV9 and TRBJ2-3): DSGVTQTPKHLITATGQRVTLRCSPRSGDLSVYWYQQSLDQGLQFLIQYYNGEERAKGNILERFSAQQFPDLHSELNLSSLELGDSALYFCASSVEPDGSPSTDTQYFGPGTRLTVL.

The chain carries TRBV7-9 and TRBJ2-3, with unresolved D. The germline V gene encodes CDR1 SEHNR and CDR2 FQNEAQ (reference sequence). V lost 5 bases and J 2 bases, leaving 20 bases between the germline ends. The CDR3 has 17 amino acids. The CDR3 sequence: CASSQVRRTWITDTQYF. CDR3 nucleotides: TGTGCCAGCAGCCAAGTCCGCCGCACGTGGATCACAGATACGCAGTATTTT.

Concerning this clonotype: Since a much larger clone is just one base distant, this may be a read error. The genes are TRBV30 and TRBJ2-1; the match to TRBD2 covers 9 bases. CDR3 length: 15 amino acids. V lost 4 bases to trimming and J lost 2 bases; unmatched junction nucleotides: 6. Germline V gene lookup returns CDR1 GTSNPN and CDR2 SVGIG (reference sequence). CDR3 coding DNA: TGTGCCTGGATCAGCGGGAGGCCCCCCTACAATGAGCAGTTCTTC. This gives the protein CAWISGRPPYNEQFF. The full variable domain, rest sourced from reference TRBV30 and TRBJ2-1, is SQTIHQWPATLVQPVGSPLSLECTVEGTSNPNLYWYRQAAGRGLQLLFYSVGIGQISSEVPQNLSASRPQDRQFILSSKKLLLSDSGFYLCAWISGRPPYNEQFFGPGTRLTVL.

This clonotype was observed many times. The J gene is TRBJ2-5, the V gene TRBV27; D call uncertain. Germline V CDR1 and CDR2: MNHEY, SMNVEV (reference sequence). CDR3 length: 14 residues. Deletions cut 5 bases from V and 5 bases from J, with 15 bases between. CDR3 bases: TGTGCCAGCAGTAGCCGGGCTCCCGGGGAGACCCAGTACTTC. Its translation is CASSSRAPGETQYF.

This clonotype was picked up one time. A much larger clonotype is one base distant, so this may be a read error. The CDR3 does not end in the conserved phenylalanine or tryptophan, so this is likely a read error. The rearrangement joins TRBV12-3 or TRBV12-4 to TRBJ1-2, with 8 bases fitting TRBD1. This CDR3 region has 14 residues. Trimming at V came to 9 bases and at J to 4 bases, leaving 10 bases not matched to a gene. The CDR3: CASTRTGWGYGYTL. DNA for the CDR3: TGTGCCAGTACGCGGACAGGGTGGGGCTATGGCTACACCCTC.

Turning to this clonotype: The conserved closing phenylalanine or tryptophan is absent in this CDR3, likely reflecting a read error. This chain connects TRBV2 to TRBJ2-5; 9 nucleotides align to TRBD2. This CDR3 region has 14 residues. J lost 3 bases, V lost 5 bases, and 4 bases had no gene match. Germline CDR1 is SNHLY and CDR2 is FYNNEI. The CDR3 DNA sequence: TGTGCCAGCAGTAGGCGGGAGGGGAAAGAGACCCAGTACCTC. It specifies CASSRREGKETQYL.

This clonotype appeared many times. V is TRBV30 and J is TRBJ1-5; perhaps TRBD1 as D (6 bases). The CDR3 length is 13 residues. Trimming stripped 2 bases from V and 5 bases from J, with 10 bases between. Germline CDR1 and CDR2: GTSNPN and SVGIG (reference sequence). The CDR3, as DNA: TGTGCCTGGAGTAAGGGGGAGGATCAGCCCCAGCATTTT. This codes for CAWSKGEDQPQHF.

The sample holds many counts of this clonotype. CDR3 sequence: CASSPQFMNTEAFF. Here the CDR3 DNA reads TGTGCCAGCTCACCACAATTCATGAACACTGAAGCTTTCTTT. The rearrangement joins TRBV18 to TRBJ1-1, with no clear D. The V gene's germline CDR1 is KGHSH and CDR2 LQKENI. Trimming removed 1 base from V and 0 bases from J, with 6 bases in between. The CDR3 length is 14 residues. Variable domain in full (rest from reference TRBV18 and TRBJ1-1): NAGVMQNPRHLVRRRGQEARLRCSPMKGHSHVYWYRQLPEEGLKFMVYLQKENIIDESGMPKERFSAEFPKEGPSILRIQQVVRGDSAAYFCASSPQFMNTEAFFGQGTRLTVV.

This clonotype has a count of ten or more. The chain has TRBV27 and TRBJ1-2, with TRBD1 identical over 8 bases. V shed 3 bases and J 8 bases; nucleotides not matched to a gene: 8. Germline-derived CDR1 and CDR2 are MNHEY and SMNVEV (reference sequence). CDR3 size: 14 residues. CDR3 bases: TGTGCCAGCAGTTTCCGAGCCAGGGGGCACGGCTACACCTTC. Translating gives CASSFRARGHGYTF.

Many counts were recorded for this clonotype. The chain combines TRBV5-1 with TRBJ1-1, with D unclear. Trimming took off 3 bases at V and 1 base at J, with 7 bases between the two ends. CDR3 size: 13 residues. Germline lookup yields CDR1 SGHRS and CDR2 YFSETQ. The CDR3 here is CASSSGRNTEAFF. CDR3 nucleotide sequence: TGCGCCAGCAGCTCCGGTCGGAACACTGAAGCTTTCTTT.

This clonotype has more than one count but fewer than ten. The chain has TRBV27 and TRBJ2-7, with unresolved D. The CDR3 runs 16 residues. Trimming removed 2 bases at V and 0 bases at J, with 14 bases between. Per germline, CDR1 MNHEY and CDR2 SMNVEV (reference sequence). CDR3 sequence reads: CASSLRVTQSSYEQYF. The DNA of the CDR3 is TGTGCCAGCAGTTTAAGGGTAACTCAGAGCTCCTACGAGCAGTACTTC.